Listed below are T cell receptor beta chains from one sample, sequenced in a study of vaccination effects on CD4 cells after COVID-19. The repertoire was sequenced with immunoSEQ multiplex PCR; TCRdb's copy has only in-frame clones and lacks some. The profile shows 9,000 to 13,000 clones, about 76% of them singletons. The antigens of these receptors remain unknown. The sequencing used CD4+ T cells from PBMCs cultured with HCoV-229E spike peptides, collected before COVID-19 vaccination. These receptors were obtained from a human donor who received a COVID-19 vaccine. CDR3s include the opening cysteine and the closing phenylalanine or tryptophan. D genes are given only for firm matches. Expanded clones get a size class; other rows say once, few or many, or leave the size out.

>TRBJ2-1|TRBD2|.|TRBV6-6
TGTGCCAGCAGTTACGGGTCTAGCGGTAATGAGCAGTTCTTC
CASSYGSSGNEQFF
>TRBJ2-2|TRBD2|.|TRBV6-4
TGTGCCAGCAGTGAAAGGGAGGGCGCCACCGGGGAGCTGTTTTTT
CASSEREGATGELFF
>TRBJ2-1|TRBD2|.|TRBV6-5
TGTGCCAGCAGGGTCCTAGCGGGGTCCTACAATGAGCAGTTCTTC
CASRVLAGSYNEQFF
>TRBJ1-2|.|.|TRBV3-1/TRBV3-2
TGTGCCAGCAGCCAAACGGACGGGGGAGGCTACACCTTC
CASSQTDGGGYTF
>TRBJ2-7|TRBD2|few|TRBV4-1
TGCGCCAGCAGCCAAGCTCGGCGGGAGAGAAACTACGAGCAGTACTTC
CASSQARRERNYEQYF
>TRBJ2-7|TRBD1|.|TRBV7-2
TGTGCCAGCAGCCCCTGGACAGGGGGCGCCTCTCTCTACGAGCAGTACTTC
CASSPWTGGASLYEQYF
>TRBJ2-5|TRBD2|.|TRBV4-1
TGCGCCAGCAGCCAAGAAAGGACTAGCGGTTCGACCCAGTACTTC
CASSQERTSGSTQYF
>TRBJ1-2|TRBD1|.|TRBV6-5
TGTGCCAGCAGTCCCCGGGACAGGGGTAACTATGGCTACACCTTC
CASSPRDRGNYGYTF
>TRBJ1-5|.|.|TRBV6-5
TGTGCCAGCAGAGGGGACGTTCCCCAGCCCCAGCATTTT
CASRGDVPQPQHF
>TRBJ1-3|.|once|TRBV30
TGTGCCTGGAGTGTAGTCCCTAACACCATATATTTT
CAWSVVPNTIYF
>TRBJ1-5|.|.|TRBV30
TGTGCCTGGAGTGTCGGGATGGGGGTGTCTAGTCAGCCCCAGCATTTT
CAWSVGMGVSSQPQHF
>TRBJ2-7|.|.|TRBV5-1
TGCGCCAGCAGCTGGGACATCGGGGGGGAGCAGTACTTC
CASSWDIGGEQYF
>TRBJ1-1|TRBD1|few|TRBV6-2/TRBV6-3
TGTGCCAGCAGTTCGACAGGGGCGAACACTGAAGCTTTCTTT
CASSSTGANTEAFF
>TRBJ1-5|.|.|TRBV19
TGTGCCAGTAGTATAGTGGGGACTAGTTTCTCCAATCAGCCCCAGCATTTT
CASSIVGTSFSNQPQHF
>TRBJ1-4|.|.|TRBV30
TGTGCCTGGAGTGTACAGGCTAGGGATGATGAAAAACTGTTTTTT
CAWSVQARDDEKLFF
>TRBJ1-1|.|.|TRBV3-1/TRBV3-2
TGTGCCAGCAGCCAAGATAATTGTGGCAGGGCGCGAGGTGAAGCTTTCTTT
CASSQDNCGRARGEAFF
>TRBJ2-5|.|.|TRBV6-5
TGTGCCAGCAGTTCCAAGGGGGGACCAGAGACCCAGTACTTC
CASSSKGGPETQYF
>TRBJ1-6|TRBD1|.|TRBV5-1
TGCGCCAGCAATTCCGGGACAGACAATTCACCCCTCCACTTT
CASNSGTDNSPLHF
>TRBJ2-7|.|.|TRBV9
TGTGCCAGCAGCGCCCGGATGGTTACCGAGCAGTACTTC
CASSARMVTEQYF
>TRBJ1-1|TRBD1|.|TRBV5-1
TGCGCCAGCAGCTTGGCCGAGGGTAAACAGGGGGCGCGGCACACTGAAGCTTTCTTT
CASSLAEGKQGARHTEAFF
>TRBJ2-7|TRBD1|.|TRBV7-9
TGTGCCAGCAGCCTGGGGACCGGGACAGGGGTCCGGGGGCAGTACTTC
CASSLGTGTGVRGQYF
>TRBJ2-2|.|.|TRBV6-5
TGTGCCAGCAGTTTTTCCGGGGAGCTGTTTTTT
CASSFSGELFF
>TRBJ1-6|TRBD1|.|TRBV11-2
TGTGCCAGCCGGAGGCCAGGACAGGGGCATAATTCACCCCTCCACTTT
CASRRPGQGHNSPLHF
>TRBJ2-3|.|.|TRBV3-1/TRBV3-2
TGTGCCAGCAGCCATTACTCTGGTACAGATACGCAGTATTTT
CASSHYSGTDTQYF
>TRBJ1-1|.|.|TRBV6-1
TGTGCCAGCAGTGAAGCGCCGGGTGTGAACACTGAAGCTTTCTTT
CASSEAPGVNTEAFF
>TRBJ2-7|TRBD2|.|TRBV19
TGTGCCAGTAGACGACTAGCGGGCTACGAGCAGTACTTC
CASRRLAGYEQYF
>TRBJ2-1|.|.|TRBV5-1
TGCGCCAGCAGCTTGCAACGGGGAGGGGGCAATGAGCAGTTCTTC
CASSLQRGGGNEQFF
>TRBJ1-1|.|.|TRBV28
TGTGCCAGCAGTCTAACCCGGGACCCGGGGATCACTGAAGCTTTCTTT
CASSLTRDPGITEAFF
>TRBJ1-2|TRBD1|.|TRBV4-1
TGCGCCAGCAGCCAAGGGACAGGGTATGGCTACACCTTC
CASSQGTGYGYTF
>TRBJ2-3|TRBD2|.|TRBV6-1
TGTGCCAGCAGTGACGAACTAGCGGGAGGGTTTTGGGCCACAGATACGCAGTATTTT
CASSDELAGGFWATDTQYF
>TRBJ1-2|.|.|TRBV12-3/TRBV12-4
TGTGCCAGCAGTTTTGCGGGATCCCCTGGCTACACCTTC
CASSFAGSPGYTF
>TRBJ1-4|.|.|TRBV2
TGTGCCAGCAGGAGGAGTCATACAGGGGAAAAACTGTTTTTT
CASRRSHTGEKLFF
>TRBJ1-6|.|.|TRBV2
TGTGCCAGCAGTCTCCGGGCACCCCTCCACTTT
CASSLRAPLHF
>TRBJ1-5|.|.|TRBV19
TGTGCCAGTAGATCTAGAACACAACAGCCCCAGCATTTT
CASRSRTQQPQHF
>TRBJ2-2|.|.|TRBV9
TGTGCCAGCAGCGTCACCGGGGGCAGGACAACCGGGGAGCTGTTTTTT
CASSVTGGRTTGELFF
>TRBJ2-3|.|.|TRBV20-1
TGCAGTGCTAGTGGTACTCATGGCTCCACAGATACGCAGTATTTT
CSASGTHGSTDTQYF
>TRBJ1-1|.|few|TRBV2
TGTGCCAGCAGTGATGGGTTACGAAACACTGAAGCTTTCTTT
CASSDGLRNTEAFF
>TRBJ1-1|TRBD1|.|TRBV30
TGTGCCTGGAGTGTGACAGGGGTCCTGAACACTGAAGCTTTCTTT
CAWSVTGVLNTEAFF
>TRBJ1-2|.|.|TRBV3-1/TRBV3-2
TGTGCCAGCAGCACCCGGTCGGGGGGGCTGAGTGGCTACACCTTC
CASSTRSGGLSGYTF
>TRBJ2-1|TRBD2|.|TRBV29-1
TGCAGCGTGGGGGGGTCAGGGTCGTGGAATGAGCAGTTCTTC
CSVGGSGSWNEQFF
>TRBJ1-2|.|.|TRBV29-1
TGCAGCGTTGAAGAGGAGGGGTCCTATGGCTACACCTTC
CSVEEEGSYGYTF
>TRBJ2-7|TRBD1|.|TRBV5-5
TGTGCCAGCAGCTTATTCCGGGACAGGGTCTCCGAGCAGTACTTC
CASSLFRDRVSEQYF
>TRBJ1-1|.|.|TRBV12-3/TRBV12-4
TGTGCCAGCAGTTCAGGGCTGAACACTGAAGCTTTCTTT
CASSSGLNTEAFF
>TRBJ2-7|TRBD1|.|TRBV6-1
TGTGCCAGCAGTGAAGCTTCCATTGGGACAGGTGGGCCCTTC
CASSEASIGTGGPF
>TRBJ1-2|TRBD1|.|TRBV18
TGTGCCAGCTCACTAGGGACAGGGGATGACTACACCTTC
CASSLGTGDDYTF
>TRBJ1-2|TRBD1|.|TRBV5-5
TGTGCCAGCAGCTTGGATGGAGGGGGCGCCTATGGCTACACCTTC
CASSLDGGGAYGYTF
>TRBJ2-2|TRBD1|.|TRBV4-1
TGCGCCAGCAGCCAAGCCGACAGGGAAGCCGGGGAGCTGTTTTTT
CASSQADREAGELFF
>TRBJ1-2|.|.|TRBV7-2
TGTGCCAGCAGCCCGTTCGACGGCTACACCTTC
CASSPFDGYTF
>TRBJ1-6|.|.|TRBV2
TGTGCCAGCAGCCTGGGAGGGGGGAATTCACCCCTCCACTTT
CASSLGGGNSPLHF
>TRBJ1-2|.|.|TRBV28
TGTGCCAGCAGTTTCAGGGACTATGGCTACACCTTC
CASSFRDYGYTF
>TRBJ1-5|.|.|TRBV27
TGTGCCAGCAGTTCATTTAAGGGGGGCCGCAATCAGCCCCAGCATTTT
CASSSFKGGRNQPQHF
>TRBJ2-7|.|once|TRBV10-3
TGTGCCATTGGGACCTACGAGCAGTACTTC
CAIGTYEQYF
>TRBJ1-2|TRBD1|few|TRBV6-1
TGTGCCAGCAACTCGGACAGGTACTATGGCTACACCTTC
CASNSDRYYGYTF
>TRBJ1-6|TRBD1|.|TRBV18
TGTGCCAGCTCACCGACAGGGGAAGATTCACCCCTCCACTTT
CASSPTGEDSPLHF
>TRBJ1-3|.|few|TRBV30
TGTGCCTGGATTCAGGGTGCCATCGACACCATATATTTT
CAWIQGAIDTIYF
>TRBJ2-1|.|.|TRBV6-2/TRBV6-3
TGTGCCAGCAGTTTATTACGGGATGAGCAGTTCTTC
CASSLLRDEQFF
>TRBJ2-7|TRBD2|once|TRBV3-1/TRBV3-2
TGTGCCAGCAGCCCCGGACGTCTAGCGGGGGGGCCTTACTCCTACGAGCAGTACTTC
CASSPGRLAGGPYSYEQYF
>TRBJ1-4|TRBD1|.|TRBV5-5
TGTGCCAGCAGCCTTTCCAGGGGGGCTAATGAAAAACTGTTTTTT
CASSLSRGANEKLFF
>TRBJ2-3|TRBD2|once|TRBV5-1
TGCGCCAGCAGCTTCGGCGGGGGAACAGATACGCAGTATTTT
CASSFGGGTDTQYF